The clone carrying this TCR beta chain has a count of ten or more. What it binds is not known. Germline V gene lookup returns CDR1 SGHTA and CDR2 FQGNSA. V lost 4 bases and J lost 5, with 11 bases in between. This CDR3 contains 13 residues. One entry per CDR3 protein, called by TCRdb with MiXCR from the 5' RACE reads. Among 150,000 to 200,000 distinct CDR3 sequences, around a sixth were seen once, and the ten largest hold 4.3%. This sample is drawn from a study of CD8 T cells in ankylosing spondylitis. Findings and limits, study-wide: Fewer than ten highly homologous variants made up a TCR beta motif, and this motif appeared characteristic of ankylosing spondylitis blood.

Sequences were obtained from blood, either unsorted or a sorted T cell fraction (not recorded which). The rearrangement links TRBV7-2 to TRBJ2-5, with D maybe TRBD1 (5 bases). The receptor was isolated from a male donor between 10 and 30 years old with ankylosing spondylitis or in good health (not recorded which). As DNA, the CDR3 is TGTGCCAGCAGCTACAGGCCCCGGGAGACCCAGTACTTC. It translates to CASSYRPRETQYF.